This T cell receptor beta chain was profiled in a study of T cell responses to AZD1222 COVID-19 vaccine. The method was immunoSEQ multiplex PCR; TCRdb's version includes in-frame clones alone and lacks a portion of them. Among over 95,000 clones, 91% were seen once, and the ten largest hold 4% to 5%. The germline CDR1 and CDR2 sequences are SEHNR and FQNEAQ (reference sequence). Trimming removed 5 bases from V and 2 bases from J; junction bases left unmatched: 4. This CDR3 spans 15 amino acids. Study conclusions and caveats: No day 14 peak samples; only post-peak repertoires were characterized. Donors, mostly white British, included more females; clonal diversity was possibly underestimated. Along spike, vaccine-associated CD4 TCRs were found throughout, with dominance at 160-218 and 743-854.

Concerning this clone itself: Its antigen is not known.

The genes are TRBV7-9 and TRBJ1-5; 9 bases are a match to TRBD1. Here the sequenced sample was peripheral blood, taken on day 0 of AZD1222 vaccination. This receptor was obtained from an adult in good health. The DNA for the CDR3 is TGTGCCAGCAGCCCGGGGGACAGGGGCAATCAGCCCCAGCATTTT. Translation: CASSPGDRGNQPQHF.